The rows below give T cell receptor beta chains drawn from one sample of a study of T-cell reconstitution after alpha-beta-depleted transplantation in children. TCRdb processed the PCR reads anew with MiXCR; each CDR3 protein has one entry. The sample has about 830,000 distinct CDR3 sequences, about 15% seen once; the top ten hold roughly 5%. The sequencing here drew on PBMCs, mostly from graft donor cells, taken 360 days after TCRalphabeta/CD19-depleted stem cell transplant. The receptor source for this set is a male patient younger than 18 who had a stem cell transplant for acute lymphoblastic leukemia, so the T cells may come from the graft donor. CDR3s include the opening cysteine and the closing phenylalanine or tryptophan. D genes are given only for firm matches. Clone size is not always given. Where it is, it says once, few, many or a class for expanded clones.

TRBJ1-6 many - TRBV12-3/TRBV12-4 TGTGCCAGCAGCCCTACCGCCAGGGGAGGGAATTCACCCCTCCACTTT CASSPTARGGNSPLHF
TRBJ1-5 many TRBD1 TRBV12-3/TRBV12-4 TGTGCCAGCAGTTTATCAGGGGGCGATAATCAGCCCCAGCATTTT CASSLSGGDNQPQHF
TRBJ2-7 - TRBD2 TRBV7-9 TGTGCCAGCAGCTCGCCGGGACTAGGCTACGAGCAGTACTTC CASSSPGLGYEQYF
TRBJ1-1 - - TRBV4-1 TGCGCCAGCAGCGGGGCAGGGAACACTGAAGCTTTCTTT CASSGAGNTEAFF
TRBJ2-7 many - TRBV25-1 TGTGCCAGCAGTGACCCCCGTCGCACGGGTAGCTCCTACGAGCAGTACTTC CASSDPRRTGSSYEQYF
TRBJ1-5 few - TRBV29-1 TGCAGCGTTGGCGGGCTCCAAGGGGGTTATAGCAATCAGCCCCAGCATTTT CSVGGLQGGYSNQPQHF
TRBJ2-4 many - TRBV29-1 TGCAGCGTTGTCGGGGCGGTAGCCAAAAACATTCAGTACTTC CSVVGAVAKNIQYF
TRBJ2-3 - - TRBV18 TGTGCCAGCTCACCAGGGGCAGGGCCAGATACGCAGTATTTT CASSPGAGPDTQYF
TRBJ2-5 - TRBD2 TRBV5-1 TGCGCCAGCAGCCAATCCCGGACTAGCGGGATTCAAGAGACCCAGTACTTC CASSQSRTSGIQETQYF
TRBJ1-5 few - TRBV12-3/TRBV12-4 TGTGCCAGCAGTTTAAGCGCAGCTAGCAATCAGCCCCAGCATTTT CASSLSAASNQPQHF
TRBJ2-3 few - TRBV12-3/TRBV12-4 TGTGCCAGCAGTTCCCCCGATAACGGCACAGATACGCAGTATTTT CASSSPDNGTDTQYF
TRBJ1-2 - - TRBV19 TGTGCCAGTAGTGGGTATGGCTATGGCTACACCTTC CASSGYGYGYTF
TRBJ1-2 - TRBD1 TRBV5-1 TGCGCCAGCAGTACAGGGGGCTCTTACTATGGCTACACCTTC CASSTGGSYYGYTF
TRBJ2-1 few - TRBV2 TGTGCCAGCCTTGTGACATCTTACTACAATGAGCAGTTCTTC CASLVTSYYNEQFF
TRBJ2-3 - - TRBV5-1 TGCGCCAGCAGCCGAGCGGACTACACAGATACGCAGTATTTT CASSRADYTDTQYF
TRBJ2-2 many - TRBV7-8 TGTGCCAGCAGCTTAAGGCGAGGGAAGGACGGGGAGCTGTTTTTT CASSLRRGKDGELFF
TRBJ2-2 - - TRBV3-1 TGTGCCAGCAGCTCGAGAGTCGCCAAGGGGGCCGGGGAGCTGTTTTTT CASSSRVAKGAGELFF
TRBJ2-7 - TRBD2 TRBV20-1 TGCAGTGCTAGGCCCTTCCGGACTAGCTGGTACGAGCAGTACTTC CSARPFRTSWYEQYF
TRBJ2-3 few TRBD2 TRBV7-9 TGTGCCAGCAGCCCCTCGCGGGAGTGGGGATCAGATACGCAGTATTTT CASSPSREWGSDTQYF
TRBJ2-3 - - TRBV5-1 TGCGCCAGCGGTTACAGGGGGGGTACAGATACGCAGTATTTT CASGYRGGTDTQYF
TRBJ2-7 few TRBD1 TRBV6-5 TGTGCCAGCAGTTACTGGGGACAGGGGGCGCCCGAGCAGTACTTC CASSYWGQGAPEQYF
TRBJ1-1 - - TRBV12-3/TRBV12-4 TGTGCCAGCAGTATCTCCCCGTCTGAAGCTTTCTTT CASSISPSEAFF
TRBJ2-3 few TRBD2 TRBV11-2 TGTGCCAGCAGGGCAGGACTAGCGGGAGGGCCAAGAGATACGCAGTATTTT CASRAGLAGGPRDTQYF
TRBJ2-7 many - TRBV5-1 TGCGCCAGCAGCTTCCGGGACACATACGAGCAGTACTTC CASSFRDTYEQYF
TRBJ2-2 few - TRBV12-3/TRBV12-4 TGTGCCATACCCAGGGAGCCCCCTAAGATGGGGGAGCTGTTTTTT CAIPREPPKMGELFF
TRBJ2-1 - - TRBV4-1 TGCGCCAGCAGCCAAGGACTTACTCAGAGCTCCTACAATGAGCAGTTCTTC CASSQGLTQSSYNEQFF
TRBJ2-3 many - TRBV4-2 TGTGCCAGCAGCCAAGATAAGGGGCAGCGGAGCACAGATACGCAGTATTTT CASSQDKGQRSTDTQYF
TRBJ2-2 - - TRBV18 TGTGCCAGCTCACCAATCCCCCGAAGGATCACCGGGGAGCTGTTTTTT CASSPIPRRITGELFF
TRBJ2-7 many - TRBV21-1 TGTGCCAGCAGCCGACGACCTTACCTCGCCTACGAGCAGTACTTC CASSRRPYLAYEQYF
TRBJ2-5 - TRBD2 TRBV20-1 TGCAGTGCTAGCGTCGGGGGGTGGAAGGAGACCCAGTACTTC CSASVGGWKETQYF
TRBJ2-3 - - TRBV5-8 TGTGCCAGCAGCTCTGGACGACCGCACACAGATACGCAGTATTTT CASSSGRPHTDTQYF
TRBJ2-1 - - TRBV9 TGTGCCAGCAGCGTAGTTGAGCCATATAATGAGCAGTTCTTC CASSVVEPYNEQFF
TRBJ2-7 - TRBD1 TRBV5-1 TGCGCCAGCAGCTTCGGGACAGGGGAGTACGAGCAGTACTTC CASSFGTGEYEQYF
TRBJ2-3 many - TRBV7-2 TGTGCCAGCAGCTTAAAGTCCCTAGCGAGGGGAGATACGCAGTATTTT CASSLKSLARGDTQYF
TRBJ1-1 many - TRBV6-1 TGTGCCAGCAGTGAATCCTACAGGGATCTAGTAGCTTTCTTT CASSESYRDLVAFF
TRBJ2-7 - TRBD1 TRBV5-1 TGCGCCAGCAGTTATACCCGGGACAGGGGATCTAGCCGGTACGAGCAGTACTTC CASSYTRDRGSSRYEQYF
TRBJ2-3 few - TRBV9 TGTGCCAGCAGCGTACTCGCAGGTCAGGGAACCCGAGACACGCAGTATTTT CASSVLAGQGTRDTQYF
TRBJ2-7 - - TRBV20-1 TGCAGTGCTAGAGATCGACACCGGAGCTCCTACGAGCAGTACTTC CSARDRHRSSYEQYF
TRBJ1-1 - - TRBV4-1 TGCGCCAGCAGCCAACCACTGAACACTGAAGCTTTCTTT CASSQPLNTEAFF
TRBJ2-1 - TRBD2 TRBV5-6 TGTGCCAGCAGCTCCTCTAGCGGGATCTCCTACAATGAGCAGTTCTTC CASSSSSGISYNEQFF
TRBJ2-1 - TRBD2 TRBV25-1 TGTGCCAGCAGTGATCTGGCGGGAGGCCACAATGAGCAGTTCTTC CASSDLAGGHNEQFF
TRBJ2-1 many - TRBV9 TGTGCCAGCAGCGTAGGGCGGGACCTGAATGAGCAGTTCTTC CASSVGRDLNEQFF
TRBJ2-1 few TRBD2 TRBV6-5 TGTGCCAGCAGTTTTTCCGGGACTAGAGGGAATGAGCAGTTCTTC CASSFSGTRGNEQFF
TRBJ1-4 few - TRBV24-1 TGTGCCACCAGTCCGCGGGGGCAGTTATGGGAAAAACTGTTTTTT CATSPRGQLWEKLFF
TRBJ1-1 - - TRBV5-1 TGCGCCAGCAGCTTGGTTTACAGCATGAACACTGAAGCTTTCTTT CASSLVYSMNTEAFF
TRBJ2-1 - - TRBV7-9 TGTGCCAGCAGCTCATGGGGGCCCAATGAGCAGTTCTTC CASSSWGPNEQFF
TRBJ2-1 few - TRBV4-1 TGCGCCAGCAGCCAGATTGACGGGGACTACAATGAGCAGTTCTTC CASSQIDGDYNEQFF
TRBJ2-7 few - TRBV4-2 TGTGCCAGCAGCCAAGAGTCCGTACTCGACGAGCAGTACTTC CASSQESVLDEQYF
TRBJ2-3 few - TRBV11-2 TGTGCCAGCAGCTTGACAGGTGCGGGTCTCACAGATACGCAGTATTTT CASSLTGAGLTDTQYF
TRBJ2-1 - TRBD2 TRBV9 TGTGCCAGCAGCGTAGGGGGACTAGGGGGGGGTGAGCAGTTCTTC CASSVGGLGGGEQFF
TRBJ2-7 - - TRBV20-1 TGCAGTGCTTGCAGCGATACGTCAGGCGGTGAGCAGTACTTC CSACSDTSGGEQYF
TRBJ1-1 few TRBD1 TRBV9 TGTGCCAGCAGCGTAAACGTGGACAGGGACAAGGCGACTGGGCTTGAAGCTTTCTTT CASSVNVDRDKATGLEAFF
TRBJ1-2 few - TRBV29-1 TGCAGCGTTGCAGGGACTTCAAGAGGCGGCTACACCTTC CSVAGTSRGGYTF